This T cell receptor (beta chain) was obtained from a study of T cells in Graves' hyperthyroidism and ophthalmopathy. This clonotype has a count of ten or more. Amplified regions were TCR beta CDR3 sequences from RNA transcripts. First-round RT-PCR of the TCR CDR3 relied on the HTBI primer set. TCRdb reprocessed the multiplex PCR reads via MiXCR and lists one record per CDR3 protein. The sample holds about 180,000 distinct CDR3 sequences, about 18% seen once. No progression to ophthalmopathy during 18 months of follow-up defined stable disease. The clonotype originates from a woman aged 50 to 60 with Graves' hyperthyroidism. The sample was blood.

The chain's CDR3 is CASSSLTTNRGEQYF. As DNA, the CDR3 is TGTGCCAGCAGCTCCCTGACCACAAACCGCGGCGAGCAGTACTTC. This rearrangement joins TRBV7-8 to TRBJ2-7; D is unresolved. The CDR3 is made up of 15 amino acids. Germline V gene data show CDR1 as SGHVS and CDR2 as FQNEAQ. V dropped 4 bases and J dropped 6 bases, with 19 bases sitting between them.